This TCR beta chain was recorded in a study of blood T cell repertoires in COVID-19. Study-wide background: Material from acute and convalescent COVID-19 was sourced from the United States, Italy and Spain.

TCRdb's copy holds only in-frame clones and misses some; the assay was immunoSEQ multiplex PCR. The table includes under 250,000 clones, 81% detected once. Germline-derived CDR1 and CDR2 are MNHEY and SVGAGI. The CDR3 loop spans 12 amino acids. V dropped 7 bases and J dropped 4 bases, with 11 bases sitting between them. The rearrangement joins TRBV6-5 to TRBJ2-7; D is uncertain. This TCR derives from an elderly woman with acute or convalescent COVID-19. Input material: peripheral blood. CDR3 sequence reads: CASMSGRYEQYF. In DNA form, the CDR3 reads TGTGCCAGCATGAGTGGGCGTTACGAGCAGTACTTC.